The 32 T cell receptor beta chains below were found in one sample sequenced in a study of OX40 agonist ivuxolimab in advanced cancers. Sequenced by immunoSEQ multiplex PCR; TCRdb stores in-frame clones only, minus some. This table has around 20,000 clones, about 82% appearing once. Sequencing used CD4+ or CD8+ T cells sorted from blood, obtained in a trial of the OX40 agonist ivuxolimab. These receptor sequences come from an adult with an advanced solid tumor such as melanoma, head and neck, liver or kidney cancer.

This chain joins TRBV4-1 and TRBJ2-1; D is unresolved. Germline V lookup: CDR1 MGHRA, CDR2 YSYEKL. The CDR3 has 12 amino acids. Trimming shortened V by 0 bases and J by 8 bases, and 5 bases separated the two germline ends. In DNA form, the CDR3 reads TGCGCCAGCAGCCAAGATTTGGATGAGCAGTTCTTC. Translation gives CASSQDLDEQFF.

This chain joins TRBV5-6 and TRBJ2-3; D remains unclear. The length of the CDR3 is 11 residues. The V end lost 4 bases, the J end lost 3 bases, and 3 bases lay between the germline ends. Per the germline V gene, CDR1 is SGHDT and CDR2 is YYEEEE. CDR3 bases: TGTGCCAGCAGCCTAACAGATACGCAGTATTTT. Protein product: CASSLTDTQYF.

V and J are TRBV10-2 and TRBJ2-3; D may be TRBD2 (5 bases). CDR1 is WSHSY, CDR2 SAAADI, per germline. The germline V and J ends were trimmed by 4 bases and 3 bases, with 14 bases remaining between them. CDR3 length: 15 residues. CDR3 loop: CASSGKGRRTDTQYF. The CDR3 DNA sequence: TGCGCCAGCAGTGGGAAAGGGAGAAGGACAGATACGCAGTATTTT.

The chain recombines TRBV11-2 with TRBJ2-5; D gene unclear. Trimming stripped 7 bases from V and 7 bases from J, with 16 bases between. Germline V gene data show CDR1 as SGHAT and CDR2 as FQNNGV. This CDR3 is 13 amino acids long. CDR3 sequence reads: CASTHPQRGTQYF. In DNA form, the CDR3 reads TGTGCCAGCACCCATCCCCAAAGAGGGACCCAGTACTTC.

The chain combines TRBV7-9 with TRBJ2-3; D is unclear. The germline V gene has CDR1 SEHNR and CDR2 FQNEAQ (reference sequence). The V end was cut by 6 bases, the J end by 0 bases, with 25 bases between. This CDR3 is 19 amino acids long. CDR3 region: CASRGRSPDVSTSTDTQYF. The CDR3 DNA follows: TGTGCCAGCAGGGGTAGGTCCCCGGACGTGTCCACTAGCACAGATACGCAGTATTTT.

The J gene is TRBJ1-6, the V gene TRBV6-5; the D is unclear. Germline V gene sequence: CDR1 MNHEY, CDR2 SVGAGI. This CDR3 comprises 13 residues. Trimming removed 4 bases at V and 10 bases at J, with 11 bases between. CDR3 residues: CASSSHAASPLHF. The CDR3 nucleotides are TGTGCCAGCAGTTCCCACGCAGCCTCACCCCTCCACTTT.

The gene calls are TRBV2 and TRBJ2-7; D unclear. Trimming removed 5 bases at V and 0 bases at J, with 2 bases between. Germline CDR1 is SNHLY and CDR2 is FYNNEI. This CDR3 is built from 11 residues. CDR3 sequence reads: CASSLSYEQYF. CDR3 nucleotide sequence: TGTGCCAGCAGTCTCTCCTACGAGCAGTACTTC.

The chain is built from TRBV9 and TRBJ2-3; TRBD2 matches at 10 bases. The CDR3 is 16 residues long. The V segment lost 1 base and the J segment 3 bases; nucleotides outside the gene matches: 5. Germline CDR1 reads SGDLS; CDR2 reads YYNGEE. The CDR3 region has the DNA TGTGCCAGCAGCGTACTAGCGGGAGTTAGTACAGATACGCAGTATTTT. Protein: CASSVLAGVSTDTQYF.

The chain recombines TRBV15 with TRBJ2-1; 9 nucleotides agree with TRBD1. The CDR3 consists of 16 residues. V shed 0 bases and J 8 bases; nucleotides not matched to a gene: 8. Germline V gene data show CDR1 as LNHNV and CDR2 as YYDKDF (reference sequence). The CDR3 nucleotides read TGTGCCACCAGCAGAGAAGCGGGACAGGGTAACGATGAGCAGTTCTTC. Translation: CATSREAGQGNDEQFF.

The gene calls are TRBV2 and TRBJ2-1; tentative D call: TRBD2 (5 bases). This CDR3 is built from 15 residues. Germline V gene lookup returns CDR1 SNHLY and CDR2 FYNNEI. Trimming cost V 8 bases and J 6 bases, with 20 bases left between them. This chain's CDR3 is CASLYPPGTGNEQFF. The CDR3 DNA follows: TGTGCCAGCCTCTATCCGCCGGGAACGGGCAATGAGCAGTTCTTC.

The chain joins TRBV19 to TRBJ2-1, with TRBD1 matching over 12 bases. The V gene end was trimmed by 9 bases and the J gene end by 5 bases; junction bases not matched to a gene: 5. CDR3 size: 14 residues. Germline V gives CDR1 LNHDA, CDR2 SQIVND (reference sequence). The chain's CDR3 is CASVGQGADNEQFF. CDR3 bases: TGTGCCAGCGTGGGACAGGGGGCTGACAATGAGCAGTTCTTC.

The rearrangement uses TRBV13 and TRBJ2-7; 7 bases align to TRBD1. From germline, CDR1 is PRHDT and CDR2 FYEKMQ (reference sequence). The CDR3 runs to 13 residues. V lost 10 bases and J lost 7; bases outside the gene matches: 13. CDR3 bases: TGTGCCACCACAGGGGCCCAGGTAACGGAGCAGTACTTC. Residues: CATTGAQVTEQYF.

The table lists this clone with a count of one. The CDR3 nucleotides are TGCGCCAGCAGCTCGGAGGAGACGGGTTATGGCTACACCTTC. The encoded protein is CASSSEETGYGYTF. The chain is built from TRBV5-1 and TRBJ1-2; D gene unclear. In germline, CDR1 is SGHRS, CDR2 YFSETQ. There are 14 residues in the CDR3. The V gene lost 3 bases and the J gene lost 5 bases, with 14 bases spanning the gap.

The rearrangement joins TRBV9 to TRBJ2-1, with 7 positions matching TRBD1. The CDR3 sequence is 17 residues long. With 0 bases clipped from V and 3 bases from J, the junction kept 9 bases outside the gene matches. The germline gives CDR1 SGDLS, CDR2 YYNGEE. The CDR3, as DNA: TGTGCCAGCAGCGTAGGGGCTAGCAGGGGGATCTACAATGAGCAGTTCTTC. Its translation is CASSVGASRGIYNEQFF.

This clone occurred once. The rearrangement joins TRBV28 to TRBJ2-1; D is uncertain. Trimming pared 7 bases from V and 5 bases from J, leaving 3 bases between. Germline CDR1 is MDHEN and CDR2 is SYDVKM. This CDR3 comprises 10 residues. The CDR3 coding sequence is TGTGCCAGCAAGGACAATGAGCAGTTCTTC. Its protein is CASKDNEQFF.

This sequence joins TRBV2 and TRBJ2-1; 7 nucleotides match TRBD1. Looked up from germline, CDR1 is SNHLY and CDR2 is FYNNEI. The CDR3 covers 13 residues. V gave up 7 bases and J gave up 10 bases; unmatched junction bases: 10. CDR3 region: CASTRTGTWEQFF. The CDR3 bases are TGTGCCAGCACTAGGACAGGCACATGGGAGCAGTTCTTC.

This clone was detected a few times. The chain uses TRBV11-2 and TRBJ2-5; TRBD2 aligns across 11 bases. With 5 bases clipped from V and 2 bases from J, the junction kept 4 bases outside the gene matches. This CDR3 region has 15 residues. Germline V CDR1 and CDR2: SGHAT, FQNNGV. The CDR3: CASSRLAGTQETQYF. In DNA form, the CDR3 reads TGTGCCAGCAGCCGACTAGCGGGAACACAAGAGACCCAGTACTTC. Variable domain in full (rest from reference TRBV11-2 and TRBJ2-5): EAGVAQSPRYKIIEKRQSVAFWCNPISGHATLYWYQQILGQGPKLLIQFQNNGVVDDSQLPKDRFSAERLKGVDSTLKIQPAKLEDSAVYLCASSRLAGTQETQYFGPGTRLLVL.

This chain links TRBV7-9 with TRBJ2-7, with 10 bases fitting TRBD1. CDR1 is SEHNR, CDR2 FQNEAQ, per germline (reference sequence). V was clipped by 8 bases and J by 5 bases; unmatched bases: 6. This CDR3 is 13 amino acids long. CDR3 bases: TGTGCCAGCGCGGGGACAGGGGAGCACGAGCAGTACTTC. This sequence encodes CASAGTGEHEQYF.

This clone is classed as medium-sized. The J gene is TRBJ1-1, the V gene TRBV5-6; D ambiguous. V was clipped by 2 bases and J by 3 bases, with 8 bases between them. Germline CDR1 SGHDT, CDR2 YYEEEE. The CDR3 consists of 13 residues. CDR3 region: CASSFGPYTEAFF. The CDR3 DNA reads TGTGCCAGCAGCTTCGGACCGTACACTGAAGCTTTCTTT.

The chain recombines TRBV7-6 with TRBJ2-5; unclear D gene. V was pared by 9 bases and J by 4 bases, with 12 bases between. Germline loops: CDR1 SGHVS, CDR2 FNYEAQ. The CDR3 is 12 residues long. The CDR3 DNA sequence: TGTGCCAGTGAAGGGTTTGTAGAGACCCAGTACTTC. This codes for CASEGFVETQYF.

The chain carries TRBV7-2 and TRBJ1-5; 8 bases match TRBD1. Germline V gives CDR1 SGHTA, CDR2 FQGNSA. This CDR3 has 14 residues. V trimming: 5 bases; J trimming: 7 bases; junction bases outside the gene matches: 7. CDR3 coding DNA: TGTGCCAGCAGCGAGCCAGGGGGCGCGCAGCCCCAGCATTTT. This codes for CASSEPGGAQPQHF. The variable domain in full, completed from reference TRBV7-2 and TRBJ1-5, reads GAGVSQSPSNKVTEKGKDVELRCDPISGHTALYWYRQSLGQGLEFLIYFQGNSAPDKSGLPSDRFSAERTGGSVSTLTIQRTQQEDSAVYLCASSEPGGAQPQHFGDGTRLSIL.

The count of this clone is one. The chain employs TRBV30 and TRBJ2-7, with D possibly called TRBD1 or TRBD2 (5 bases each). Trimming cost V 0 bases and J 5 bases, with 11 bases left between them. Germline V gene lookup returns CDR1 GTSNPN and CDR2 SVGIG (reference sequence). CDR3 length: 13 amino acids. The CDR3 DNA follows: TGTGCCTGGAGTGTGGGGTTGGGGGACGAGCAGTACTTC. This sequence encodes CAWSVGLGDEQYF.

This clone came up a few times. The chain links TRBV6-5 to TRBJ1-1, with no clear D. Germline V CDR1 and CDR2: MNHEY, SVGAGI. With 2 bases removed from V and 6 bases from J, the gap between germline ends came to 4 bases. CDR3 length: 11 amino acids. Here the CDR3 reads CASSYGPEAFF. In DNA, the CDR3 is TGTGCCAGCAGTTACGGTCCTGAAGCTTTCTTT.

This clone was detected a few times. The rearrangement uses TRBV4-1 and TRBJ2-2; a possible D gene is TRBD1 (5 bases). The CDR3 sequence is 13 residues long. CDR1 and CDR2 (germline): MGHRA, YSYEKL. Trimming shortened V by 10 bases and J by 2 bases, and 11 bases separated the two germline ends. As DNA, the CDR3 is TGCGCCACCCAACAGGCCAACACCGGGGAGCTGTTTTTT. Protein sequence: CATQQANTGELFF.

This clone was counted a single time. The chain recombines TRBV27 with TRBJ2-1, with 9 bases aligning to TRBD2. Germline CDR1 MNHEY, CDR2 SMNVEV (reference sequence). With 5 bases clipped from V and 2 bases from J, the junction kept 1 base outside the gene matches. This CDR3 region has 14 residues. CDR3: CASSLAGPYNEQFF. The CDR3 region has the DNA TGTGCCAGCAGTCTAGCGGGACCCTACAATGAGCAGTTCTTC.

This chain joins TRBV19 and TRBJ1-5, with D uncertain. CDR1 LNHDA and CDR2 SQIVND come from the germline V gene (reference sequence). The length of the CDR3 is 15 residues. V was shortened by 2 bases and J by 4 bases, with 12 bases between the two germline ends. CDR3 region: CASSIKTVANQPQHF. Here the CDR3 DNA reads TGTGCCAGTAGTATAAAGACGGTAGCAAATCAGCCCCAGCATTTT.

V is TRBV11-2 and J is TRBJ2-7, with 9 nucleotides matching TRBD1. The J segment lost 4 bases and the V segment lost 1 base, leaving 2 bases of the junction unmatched. The CDR3 consists of 14 residues. Germline V gives CDR1 SGHAT, CDR2 FQNNGV. The CDR3 sequence is CASSLGGTGYEQYF. CDR3 nucleotide sequence: TGTGCCAGCAGCTTAGGAGGGACAGGGTACGAGCAGTACTTC.

The V call is TRBV15, the J call TRBJ2-5; 10 positions agree with TRBD1. Losses at the gene ends were 5 bases for V and 11 bases for J; bases not matched to a gene: 11. Germline values: CDR1 LNHNV, CDR2 YYDKDF (reference sequence). This CDR3 comprises 14 residues. In DNA, the CDR3 is TGTGCCACCAGCCGGGACAGGGGCTACCGGGAGCAGTACTTC. Translation gives CATSRDRGYREQYF.

The genes are TRBV7-3 and TRBJ2-2, with unresolved D. The CDR3 extends over 15 amino acids. The V and J ends lost 2 bases and 4 bases respectively, with 11 bases between them. Germline V CDR1 and CDR2: SGHTA, FQGTGA. CDR3 DNA sequence: TGTGCCAGCAGCTTATTGGACCCGATCACCGGGGAGCTGTTTTTT. Translation gives CASSLLDPITGELFF.

The chain has TRBV5-4 and TRBJ1-1; no clear D gene. CDR1 SGHNT and CDR2 YYREEE come from the germline V gene (reference sequence). Trimming left V 0 bases short and J 11 bases short, with 8 bases between. The CDR3 has 11 residues. CDR3 bases: TGTGCCAGCAGCTTGGGTAAAGGGGCTTTCTTT. The encoded protein is CASSLGKGAFF.

The gene calls are TRBV30 and TRBJ2-1; tentatively, D is TRBD2 (6 bases). The CDR3 is 14 residues long. V was trimmed by 5 bases and J by 0 bases, leaving 11 bases between them. Per the germline V gene, CDR1 is GTSNPN and CDR2 is SVGIG (reference sequence). For the CDR3, the DNA is TGTGCCTGGGGTTACGGGAGCTCCTACAATGAGCAGTTCTTC. This encodes CAWGYGSSYNEQFF.

The J gene is TRBJ1-1, the V gene TRBV7-2; D is unclear. The V gene lost 3 bases and the J gene lost 5 bases, with 10 bases spanning the gap. This CDR3 has 13 residues. CDR1 SGHTA and CDR2 FQGNSA come from the germline V gene. The CDR3 protein is CASSLGLGTEAFF. In DNA form, the CDR3 reads TGTGCCAGCAGCTTGGGATTGGGAACTGAAGCTTTCTTT.